Each of the 21 T cell receptor beta chains below was sequenced from the same sample in a study of T cell repertoires in cytomegalovirus infection. MiXCR was run by TCRdb on the reads, yielding one entry per CDR3 protein. The data hold hundreds of thousands of distinct CDR3 sequences, with approximately 24% observed a single time. Sequenced: CD8+ T cells from PBMCs. The source is a human donor in good health (CMV status not recorded). Some clones in this sample may be carry-over from other donors' samples.

With respect to this clonotype: This may arise from a read error, as a much more abundant clone is one base away. The V gene is TRBV7-3, the J gene TRBJ2-1; tentative D call: TRBD2 (5 bases). This CDR3 contains 18 residues. Germline V gives CDR1 SGHTA, CDR2 FQGTGA. Here the CDR3 DNA reads TGTGCCAGCAACTTAATCGAAGGACGACTAAGCTCCTACAATGAGCAGTTCTTC. The encoded protein is CASNLIEGRLSSYNEQFF.

V is TRBV19 and J is TRBJ2-1, with D possibly being TRBD1 or TRBD2 (5 bases each). The V gene's germline CDR1 is LNHDA and CDR2 SQIVND (reference sequence). V dropped 3 bases and J dropped 3 bases, with 9 bases sitting between them. This CDR3 has 14 amino acids. CDR3 residues: CASSIGTVYNEQFF. The CDR3, as DNA: TGTGCCAGTAGTATCGGGACGGTCTACAATGAGCAGTTCTTC.

At least ten counts were recorded for this clonotype. The V call is TRBV7-9, the J call TRBJ2-7; perhaps TRBD2 as D (6 bases). The V and J ends lost 4 bases and 2 bases respectively, with 12 bases between them. The CDR3 contains 14 residues. CDR1 SEHNR and CDR2 FQNEAQ come from the germline V gene (reference sequence). CDR3 DNA: TGTGCCAGCAGCTCAAAACTAGCTCCCTACGAGCAGTACTTC. This translates into CASSSKLAPYEQYF. Looking up the rest from reference TRBV7-9 and TRBJ2-7 gives the full variable domain: DTGVSQNPRHKITKRGQNVTFRCDPISEHNRLYWYRQTLGQGPEFLTYFQNEAQLEKSRLLSDRFSAERPKGSFSTLEIQRTEQGDSAMYLCASSSKLAPYEQYFGPGTRLTVT.

The V call is TRBV29-1, the J call TRBJ2-1; a possible D gene is TRBD1 (6 bases). V lost 6 bases to trimming and J lost 6 bases, with 21 bases between them. Germline assignment: CDR1 SQVTM and CDR2 ANQGSEA. CDR3 length: 15 residues. The CDR3 bases are TGCAGCGTCATCCTAAGGGGGAGAGTGAGCAATGAGCAGTTCTTC. Residues: CSVILRGRVSNEQFF.

This chain links TRBV5-1 with TRBJ2-1; tentative D call: TRBD2 (7 bases). The germline CDR1 and CDR2 sequences are SGHRS and YFSETQ. The ends were cut back, 7 bases at V and 0 bases at J, with 14 bases in the middle. This CDR3 comprises 15 residues. CDR3 in DNA: TGCGCCAGCGGGGGGGAAGGGGGCTCCTACAATGAGCAGTTCTTC. It specifies CASGGEGGSYNEQFF.

The chain uses TRBV6-1 and TRBJ2-1; the match to TRBD2 covers 8 bases. The trim removed 8 bases at V and 10 bases at J, leaving 22 bases unmatched. Germline V gene data show CDR1 as MNHNS and CDR2 as SASEGT. There are 17 residues in the CDR3. CDR3 nucleotide sequence: TGTGCCAGCTACGAAATTACGGGGGGGGCCACCAAAAGAGAGCAGTTCTTC. Amino acids: CASYEITGGATKREQFF.

The J gene is TRBJ1-4, the V gene TRBV6-2 or TRBV6-3, with 7 bases fitting TRBD1. The V segment lost 5 bases and the J segment 8 bases; nucleotides outside the gene matches: 8. The CDR3 totals 14 residues. Germline loops: CDR1 MNHEY, CDR2 SVGEGT. CDR3 DNA sequence: TGTGCCAGCAGTCTTCCAGGGGGTGCGGAAAAACTGTTTTTT. Translation gives CASSLPGGAEKLFF.

This clonotype was counted between two and nine times. This chain connects TRBV14 to TRBJ1-1; 9 bases agree with TRBD1. Germline values: CDR1 SGHDN, CDR2 FVKESK. Trimming at V came to 6 bases and at J to 6 bases, leaving 11 bases not matched to a gene. This CDR3 has 15 residues. The CDR3 coding sequence is TGTGCCAGCAGTCAACGACAGGGGGGAGACCCTGAAGCTTTCTTT. Its protein is CASSQRQGGDPEAFF.

This clonotype was counted a few times. This chain connects TRBV7-9 to TRBJ1-2; 7 nucleotides agree with TRBD1. V lost 7 bases to trimming and J lost 3 bases; unmatched junction nucleotides: 5. This CDR3 region has 13 residues. The germline V gene encodes CDR1 SEHNR and CDR2 FQNEAQ (reference sequence). In DNA form, the CDR3 reads TGTGCCAGCAAAGCGACAGGGCACTATGGCTACACCTTC. Amino acids: CASKATGHYGYTF.

CDR3 amino acids: CASRSATSGAQYNEQFF. The CDR3 DNA reads as TGTGCCAGCAGATCTGCCACTAGCGGAGCTCAATACAATGAGCAGTTCTTC. The V gene is TRBV7-9, the J gene TRBJ2-1; 8 bases fit TRBD2. Germline V lookup: CDR1 SEHNR, CDR2 FQNEAQ (reference sequence). V lost 6 bases, J lost 4 bases, and 14 bases stayed unmatched. The CDR3 covers 17 residues.

CDR3 coding DNA: TGTGCCAGCTCACCGACTTTACGGGACAGGGTCTACAATGAGCAGTTCTTC. This gives the protein CASSPTLRDRVYNEQFF. The genes are TRBV18 and TRBJ2-1, with 9 nucleotides matching TRBD1. The CDR3 has 17 amino acids. CDR1 KGHSH and CDR2 LQKENI come from the germline V gene. V shed 3 bases and J 3 bases; nucleotides not matched to a gene: 9.

This clonotype was recorded many times. The rearrangement links TRBV7-8 to TRBJ2-3, with TRBD2 identical over 12 bases. Per the germline V gene, CDR1 is SGHVS and CDR2 is FQNEAQ. V shed 3 bases, J shed 2 bases, and the junction held 6 bases outside the gene matches. The CDR3 has 17 amino acids. The CDR3 nucleotides read TGTGCCAGCAGCTTTCAAACTAGCGGGGGGTTCACAGATACGCAGTATTTT. Its protein product is CASSFQTSGGFTDTQYF.

This clonotype has only a few counts. This chain connects TRBV10-3 to TRBJ2-5; 14 bases match TRBD2. This CDR3 is built from 15 residues. Germline V lookup: CDR1 ENHRY, CDR2 SYGVKD. Trimming at V came to 6 bases and at J to 5 bases, leaving 5 bases not matched to a gene. CDR3 residues: CAIRPGLAGVETQYF. In DNA, the CDR3 is TGTGCCATCAGACCGGGACTAGCGGGGGTGGAGACCCAGTACTTC.

The sample holds a few counts of this clonotype. The V gene is TRBV2, the J gene TRBJ1-1; possible D gene TRBD1, 5 bases. CDR1 and CDR2 (germline): SNHLY, FYNNEI. V gave up 6 bases and J gave up 4 bases, with 15 bases separating them. The CDR3 runs to 14 residues. CDR3 protein: CASRKHPGGTEAFF. CDR3 nucleotides: TGTGCCAGCAGGAAACACCCGGGGGGCACTGAAGCTTTCTTT.

The V and J genes are TRBV27 and TRBJ2-1; TRBD1 might be the D (7 bases). The CDR3 contains 14 residues. In germline, CDR1 is MNHEY, CDR2 SMNVEV (reference sequence). The V and J ends lost 6 bases and 6 bases respectively, with 15 bases between them. Here the CDR3 DNA reads TGTGCCAGCAGAAGGGCAGGGGGGATCAATGAGCAGTTCTTC. It is translated as CASRRAGGINEQFF.

This clonotype appeared a few times. This chain uses TRBV6-1 with TRBJ2-5, with a tentative D call TRBD2 (6 bases). CDR1 MNHNS and CDR2 SASEGT come from the germline V gene. Trimming left V 2 bases short and J 7 bases short, with 20 bases between. This CDR3 region has 16 residues. The CDR3 spells CASSESIGLPGATQYF. The CDR3 DNA reads TGTGCCAGCAGTGAATCGATAGGACTACCAGGAGCGACCCAGTACTTC.

The sample holds many counts of this clonotype. The chain has TRBV23-1 and TRBJ1-5, with a weak D call TRBD1 (5 bases). TRBV23-1 is labeled an ORF, and its function is uncertain. The V and J ends lost 0 bases and 2 bases respectively, with 17 bases between them. This CDR3 is built from 18 residues. The chain's CDR3 is CASSQSKTRGGGNQPQHF. The CDR3 DNA reads TGCGCCAGCAGTCAATCTAAAACCCGGGGAGGGGGCAATCAGCCCCAGCATTTT.

This clonotype was counted a few times. The chain carries TRBV4-1 and TRBJ2-3, with D tentatively TRBD2 (6 bases). The germline gives CDR1 MGHRA, CDR2 YSYEKL. V lost 4 bases and J lost 6, with 17 bases in between. This CDR3 contains 15 residues. The CDR3 bases are TGCGCCAGCAGCCCATGGACGGGCGGGGATGATACGCAGTATTTT. This translates into CASSPWTGGDDTQYF.

This clonotype has a handful of counts. Relative to the germline gene, one junction end is altered; a read error may explain this. This chain links TRBV27 with TRBJ1-6; D remains ambiguous. The CDR3 sequence is 15 residues long. Germline V gene sequence: CDR1 MNHEY, CDR2 SMNVEV (reference sequence). CDR3 region: CASSDSDGVNSSLHF. The CDR3 coding sequence is TGTGCCAGCAGTGACTCCGACGGGGTTAATTCATCCCTCCACTTT.

This rearrangement joins TRBV20-1 to TRBJ2-5; 9 bases agree with TRBD1. The V gene's germline CDR1 is DFQATT and CDR2 SNEGSKA (reference sequence). With V trimmed by 7 bases and J by 4 bases, 7 bases remained unmatched. The CDR3 is made up of 13 amino acids. CDR3 DNA: TGCAGTGGTTGGACAGGGGATGCAGAGACCCAGTACTTC. This translates into CSGWTGDAETQYF.

Only a few counts were recorded for this clonotype. The chain combines TRBV20-1 with TRBJ2-7; TRBD1 agrees at 7 bases. V lost 5 bases and J lost 2; bases outside the gene matches: 12. Germline CDR1 DFQATT, CDR2 SNEGSKA (reference sequence). The CDR3 extends over 15 amino acids. CDR3 amino acids: CSACVRDSPPYEQYF. The CDR3 DNA is TGCAGTGCTTGCGTCCGGGACAGCCCACCCTACGAGCAGTACTTC.